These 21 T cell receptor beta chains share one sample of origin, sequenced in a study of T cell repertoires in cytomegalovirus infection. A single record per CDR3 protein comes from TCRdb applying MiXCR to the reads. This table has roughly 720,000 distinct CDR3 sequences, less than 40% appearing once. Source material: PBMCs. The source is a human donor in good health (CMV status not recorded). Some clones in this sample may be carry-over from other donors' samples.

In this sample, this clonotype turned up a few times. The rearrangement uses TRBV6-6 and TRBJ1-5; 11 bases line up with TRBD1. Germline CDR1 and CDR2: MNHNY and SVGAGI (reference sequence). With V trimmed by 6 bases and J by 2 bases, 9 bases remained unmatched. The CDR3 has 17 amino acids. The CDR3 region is CASSYRTGGDGNQPQHF. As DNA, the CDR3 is TGTGCCAGCAGCTATCGGACAGGGGGCGACGGCAATCAGCCCCAGCATTTT.

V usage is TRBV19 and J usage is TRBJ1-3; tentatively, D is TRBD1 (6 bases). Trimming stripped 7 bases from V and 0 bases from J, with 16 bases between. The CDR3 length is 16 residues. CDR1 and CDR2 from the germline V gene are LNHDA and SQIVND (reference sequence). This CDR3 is CASTKIQGLSGNTIYF. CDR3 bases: TGTGCCAGTACCAAGATACAGGGCCTCTCTGGAAACACCATATATTTT.

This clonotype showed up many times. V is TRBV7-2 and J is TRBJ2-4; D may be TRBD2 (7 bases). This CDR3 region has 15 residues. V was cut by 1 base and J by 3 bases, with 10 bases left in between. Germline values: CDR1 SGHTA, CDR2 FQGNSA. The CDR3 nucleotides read TGTGCCAGCAGCTTAGAAGGGGGGGGCAAAAACATTCAGTACTTC. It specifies CASSLEGGGKNIQYF. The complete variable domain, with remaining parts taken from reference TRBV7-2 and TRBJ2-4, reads GAGVSQSPSNKVTEKGKDVELRCDPISGHTALYWYRQSLGQGLEFLIYFQGNSAPDKSGLPSDRFSAERTGGSVSTLTIQRTQQEDSAVYLCASSLEGGGKNIQYFGAGTRLSVL.

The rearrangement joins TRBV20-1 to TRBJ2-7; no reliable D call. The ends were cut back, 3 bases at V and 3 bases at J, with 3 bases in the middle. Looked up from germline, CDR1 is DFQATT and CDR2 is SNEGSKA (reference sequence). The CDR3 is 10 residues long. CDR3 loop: CSARVYEQYF. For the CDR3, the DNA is TGCAGTGCTAGGGTCTACGAGCAGTACTTC.

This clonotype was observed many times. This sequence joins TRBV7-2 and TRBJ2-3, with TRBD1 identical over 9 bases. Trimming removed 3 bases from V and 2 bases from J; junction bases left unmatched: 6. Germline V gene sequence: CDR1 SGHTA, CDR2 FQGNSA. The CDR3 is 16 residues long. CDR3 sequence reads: CASSLGQGSDTDTQYF. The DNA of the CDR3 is TGTGCCAGCAGCTTGGGACAGGGTTCAGACACAGATACGCAGTATTTT.

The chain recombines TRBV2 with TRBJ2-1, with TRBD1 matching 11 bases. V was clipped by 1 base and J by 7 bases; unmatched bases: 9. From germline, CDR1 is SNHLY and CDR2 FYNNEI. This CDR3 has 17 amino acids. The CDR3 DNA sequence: TGTGCCAGCAGTGAAGGGGAGGGGGACAGGGGGTGGAATGAGCAGTTCTTC. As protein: CASSEGEGDRGWNEQFF.

The CDR3 DNA is TGTGCCAGCAGTGAATGGGAGACAGCCCGCATCCGAACCGGGGAGCTGTTTTTT. Its translation: CASSEWETARIRTGELFF. The V gene is TRBV6-1, the J gene TRBJ2-2; D tentatively fits TRBD1 or TRBD2 (5 bases each). Trimming shortened V by 2 bases and J by 5 bases, and 21 bases separated the two germline ends. Germline-derived CDR1 and CDR2 are MNHNS and SASEGT. The CDR3 extends over 18 amino acids.

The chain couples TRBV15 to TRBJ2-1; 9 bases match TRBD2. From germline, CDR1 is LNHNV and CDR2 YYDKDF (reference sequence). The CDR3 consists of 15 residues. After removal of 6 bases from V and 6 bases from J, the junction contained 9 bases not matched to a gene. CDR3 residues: CATRAAGGGSNEQFF. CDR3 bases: TGTGCCACCAGAGCGGCGGGAGGGGGGAGCAATGAGCAGTTCTTC.

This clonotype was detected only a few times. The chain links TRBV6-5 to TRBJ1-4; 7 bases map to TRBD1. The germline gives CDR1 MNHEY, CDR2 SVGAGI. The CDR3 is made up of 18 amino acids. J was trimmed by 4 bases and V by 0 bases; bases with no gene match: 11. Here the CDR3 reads CASSYSKSSTGINEKLFF. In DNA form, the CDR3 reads TGTGCCAGCAGTTACTCGAAGTCCTCGACAGGGATTAATGAAAAACTGTTTTTT.

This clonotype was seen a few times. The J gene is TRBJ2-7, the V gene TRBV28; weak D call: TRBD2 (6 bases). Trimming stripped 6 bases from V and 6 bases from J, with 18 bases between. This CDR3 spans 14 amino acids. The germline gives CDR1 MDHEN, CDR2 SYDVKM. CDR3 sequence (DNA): TGTGCCAGCAGAACCTCCGGGACTGGACGCGAGCAGTACTTC. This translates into CASRTSGTGREQYF.

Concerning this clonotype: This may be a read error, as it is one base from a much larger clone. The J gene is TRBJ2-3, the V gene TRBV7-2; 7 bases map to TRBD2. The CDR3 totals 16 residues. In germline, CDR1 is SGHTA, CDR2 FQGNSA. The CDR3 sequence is CASSSPPREGPDTPYF. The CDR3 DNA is TGTGCCAGCAGCTCTCCCCCGAGGGAGGGCCCGGATACGCCGTATTTT.

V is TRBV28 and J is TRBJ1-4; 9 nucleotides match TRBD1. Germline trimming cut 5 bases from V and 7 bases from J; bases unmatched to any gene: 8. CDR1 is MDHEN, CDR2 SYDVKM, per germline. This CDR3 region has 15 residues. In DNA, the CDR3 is TGTGCCAGCAGTCCGGGGACAGGGCGGGGTGAAAAACTGTTTTTT. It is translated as CASSPGTGRGEKLFF.

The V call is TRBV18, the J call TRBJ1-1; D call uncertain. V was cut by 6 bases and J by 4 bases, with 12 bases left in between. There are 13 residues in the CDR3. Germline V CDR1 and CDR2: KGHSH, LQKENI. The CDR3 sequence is CASSREAPTEAFF. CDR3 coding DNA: TGTGCCAGCTCGAGGGAAGCGCCCACTGAAGCTTTCTTT.

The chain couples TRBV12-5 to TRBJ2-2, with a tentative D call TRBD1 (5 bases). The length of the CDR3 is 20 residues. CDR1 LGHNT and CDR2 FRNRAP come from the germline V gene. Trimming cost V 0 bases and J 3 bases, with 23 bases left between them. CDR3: CASGLVHASGQGRYTGELFF. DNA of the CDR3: TGTGCTAGTGGTTTGGTACACGCCTCTGGTCAGGGTCGGTACACCGGGGAGCTGTTTTTT.

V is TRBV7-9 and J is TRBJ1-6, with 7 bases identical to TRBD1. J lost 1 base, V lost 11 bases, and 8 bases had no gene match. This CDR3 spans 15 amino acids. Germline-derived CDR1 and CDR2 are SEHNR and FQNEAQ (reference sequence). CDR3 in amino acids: CACDRDESYNSPLHF. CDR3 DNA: TGTGCCTGCGACAGGGATGAATCCTATAATTCACCCCTCCACTTT.

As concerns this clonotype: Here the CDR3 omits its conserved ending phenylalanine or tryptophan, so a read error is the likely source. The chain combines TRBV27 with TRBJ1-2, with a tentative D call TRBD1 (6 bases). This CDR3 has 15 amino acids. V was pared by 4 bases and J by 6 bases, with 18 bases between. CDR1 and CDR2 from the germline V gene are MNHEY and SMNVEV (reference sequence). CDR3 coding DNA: TGTGCCAGCAGTTCTCTCGGGGGGCCGCCGGATGGCTACACCTTA. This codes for CASSSLGGPPDGYTL.

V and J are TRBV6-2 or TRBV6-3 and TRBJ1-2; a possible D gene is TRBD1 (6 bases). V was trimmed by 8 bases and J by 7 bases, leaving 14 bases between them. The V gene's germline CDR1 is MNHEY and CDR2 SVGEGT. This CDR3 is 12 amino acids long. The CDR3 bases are TGTGCCAGCCATGACAGGACTGGTGGCTACACCTTC. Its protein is CASHDRTGGYTF.

The DNA of the CDR3 is TGTGCCTGTAAATCACCGGGGACGAGGGGCAATGAGCAGTTCTTC. Its translation is CACKSPGTRGNEQFF. This chain links TRBV30 with TRBJ2-1; perhaps D is TRBD1 or TRBD2 (5 bases each). The length of the CDR3 is 15 residues. The germline CDR1 and CDR2 sequences are GTSNPN and SVGIG (reference sequence). V was shortened by 6 bases and J by 6 bases, with 21 bases between the two germline ends.

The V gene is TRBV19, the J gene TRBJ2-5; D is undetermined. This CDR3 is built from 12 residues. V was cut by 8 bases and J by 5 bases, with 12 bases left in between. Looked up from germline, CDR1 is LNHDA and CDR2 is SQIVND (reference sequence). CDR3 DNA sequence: TGTGCCAGTGGCTCGGATCTCGAGACCCAGTACTTC. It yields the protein CASGSDLETQYF. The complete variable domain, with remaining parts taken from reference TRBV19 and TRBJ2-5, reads DGGITQSPKYLFRKEGQNVTLSCEQNLNHDAMYWYRQDPGQGLRLIYYSQIVNDFQKGDIAEGYSVSREKKESFPLTVTSAQKNPTAFYLCASGSDLETQYFGPGTRLLVL.

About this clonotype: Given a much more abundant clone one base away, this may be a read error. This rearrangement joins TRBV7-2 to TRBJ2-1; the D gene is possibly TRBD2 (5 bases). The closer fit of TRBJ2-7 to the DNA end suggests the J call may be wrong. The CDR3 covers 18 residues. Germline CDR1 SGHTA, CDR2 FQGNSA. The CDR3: CASSLRSFRGSSYNEQYF. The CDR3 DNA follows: TGTGCCAGCAGCTTGCGCTCTTTCCGGGGTAGCTCCTACAATGAGCAGTACTTC.

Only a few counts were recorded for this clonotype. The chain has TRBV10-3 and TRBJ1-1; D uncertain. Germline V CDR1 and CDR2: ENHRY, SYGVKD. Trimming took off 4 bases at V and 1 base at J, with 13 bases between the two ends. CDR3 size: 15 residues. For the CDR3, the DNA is TGTGCCATCAGTGTTAGTGGGGTCGAGAACACTGAAGCTTTCTTT. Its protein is CAISVSGVENTEAFF.